The 22 T cell receptor beta chains listed next were all sequenced from one sample in a study of T cell repertoires in cytomegalovirus infection. TCRdb recomputed calls from the reads with MiXCR, one row per CDR3 protein. Of under 450,000 distinct CDR3 sequences in the sample, about 34% were seen once. These receptors are not linked to any known antigen. This sample comprised cultured PBMCs, obtained from culture after CMV antigen stimulation. Receptors were obtained from a human donor in good health (CMV status not recorded). Some clones in this sample may be carry-over from other donors' samples.

The CDR3 reads CASSLGGAGWTGELFF. CDR3 DNA: TGTGCCAGCAGCTTAGGGGGAGCGGGATGGACCGGGGAGCTGTTTTTT. The chain employs TRBV7-8 and TRBJ2-2; 7 bases align to TRBD2. CDR1 SGHVS and CDR2 FQNEAQ come from the germline V gene. This CDR3 spans 16 amino acids. Trimming removed 1 base from V and 5 bases from J; junction bases left unmatched: 7.

CDR3 nucleotides: TGTGCCAGCAGTCCCCGGGACAGACTGAACACTGAAGCTTTCTTT. This translates into CASSPRDRLNTEAFF. V usage is TRBV27 and J usage is TRBJ1-1, with TRBD1 identical over 7 bases. CDR1 MNHEY and CDR2 SMNVEV come from the germline V gene (reference sequence). V lost 5 bases to trimming and J lost 0 bases; unmatched junction nucleotides: 6. CDR3 length equals 15 residues.

The chain carries TRBV6-6 and TRBJ2-5; 11 bases map to TRBD2. From germline, CDR1 is MNHNY and CDR2 SVGAGI (reference sequence). V lost 5 bases to trimming and J lost 5 bases; unmatched junction nucleotides: 7. The CDR3 runs to 15 residues. The CDR3 DNA reads as TGTGCCAGCAGTGCTGTAGCGGGAGGGAGCGAGACCCAGTACTTC. Its protein is CASSAVAGGSETQYF.

This clonotype was found many times. The rearrangement links TRBV7-2 to TRBJ2-7, with a tentative D call TRBD1 (6 bases). Trimming took off 1 base at V and 4 bases at J, with 11 bases between the two ends. Germline CDR1 is SGHTA and CDR2 is FQGNSA. The CDR3 runs 14 residues. The CDR3 sequence: CASSLVGGAYEQYF. In nucleotides, the CDR3 is TGTGCCAGCAGCTTAGTTGGGGGCGCGTACGAGCAGTACTTC.

The chain carries TRBV7-2 and TRBJ2-7; 7 bases line up with TRBD1. Germline trimming cut 7 bases from V and 5 bases from J; bases unmatched to any gene: 8. The CDR3 has 13 amino acids. The germline V gene has CDR1 SGHTA and CDR2 FQGNSA. CDR3 sequence reads: CASTLRQGDEQYF. CDR3 DNA sequence: TGTGCCAGCACCCTGAGACAGGGAGACGAGCAGTACTTC.

The table lists this clonotype with a few counts. The CDR3 spells CASSFRGAGADQPQHF. The CDR3 nucleotides are TGTGCCAGCAGTTTTCGGGGTGCAGGGGCTGATCAGCCCCAGCATTTT. V is TRBV28 and J is TRBJ1-5; maybe TRBD1 (6 bases). The ends were cut back, 3 bases at V and 5 bases at J, with 17 bases in the middle. Looked up from germline, CDR1 is MDHEN and CDR2 is SYDVKM. This CDR3 has 16 amino acids. The variable domain in full, with the rest retrieved from reference TRBV28 and TRBJ1-5, is DVKVTQSSRYLVKRTGEKVFLECVQDMDHENMFWYRQDPGLGLRLIYFSYDVKMKEKGDIPEGYSVSREKKERFSLILESASTNQTSMYLCASSFRGAGADQPQHFGDGTRLSIL.

The chain links TRBV7-2 to TRBJ2-7; 9 positions agree with TRBD1. From germline, CDR1 is SGHTA and CDR2 FQGNSA. The V gene end was trimmed by 0 bases and the J gene end by 7 bases; junction bases not matched to a gene: 10. The CDR3 totals 16 residues. Here the CDR3 reads CASSLAGTGNPTEQYF. CDR3 nucleotide sequence: TGTGCCAGCAGCTTAGCTGGGACAGGGAACCCTACGGAGCAGTACTTC.

This chain uses TRBV10-3 with TRBJ1-2, with D tentatively TRBD1 (5 bases). V was shortened by 2 bases and J by 4 bases, with 8 bases between the two germline ends. CDR3 length equals 13 residues. The V gene's germline CDR1 is ENHRY and CDR2 SYGVKD. The CDR3 sequence: CAISEIRAYGYTF. CDR3 DNA: TGTGCCATCAGTGAGATCAGGGCCTATGGCTACACCTTC.

This chain uses TRBV14 with TRBJ2-3; weak D call: TRBD1 (5 bases). This CDR3 comprises 15 residues. Germline loops: CDR1 SGHDN, CDR2 FVKESK. V was trimmed by 1 base and J by 6 bases, leaving 14 bases between them. The DNA of the CDR3 is TGTGCCAGCAGCCAAGGAGTTCGATCAGGGGATACGCAGTATTTT. Protein sequence: CASSQGVRSGDTQYF. The variable domain in full, with the rest retrieved from reference TRBV14 and TRBJ2-3, is EAGVTQFPSHSVIEKGQTVTLRCDPISGHDNLYWYRRVMGKEIKFLLHFVKESKQDESGMPNNRFLAERTGGTYSTLKVQPAELEDSGVYFCASSQGVRSGDTQYFGPGTRLTVL.

The rearrangement links TRBV19 to TRBJ2-3; D gene unclear. The V gene lost 3 bases and the J gene lost 2 bases, with 9 bases spanning the gap. CDR3 length: 14 residues. The germline CDR1 and CDR2 sequences are LNHDA and SQIVND (reference sequence). CDR3 nucleotides: TGTGCCAGTAGTATGCGCCTCCCCACAGATACGCAGTATTTT. Translation gives CASSMRLPTDTQYF.

This clonotype was detected a few times. The V and J genes are TRBV19 and TRBJ1-1; D call uncertain. The V and J ends lost 3 bases and 4 bases respectively, with 12 bases between them. There are 14 residues in the CDR3. Germline CDR1 is LNHDA and CDR2 is SQIVND (reference sequence). The CDR3 nucleotides are TGTGCCAGTAGTATGGGGTTGTCGGGCACTGAAGCTTTCTTT. This encodes CASSMGLSGTEAFF.

This chain links TRBV10-3 with TRBJ2-3, with a possible D match to TRBD2 (5 bases). Trimming took 0 bases from V and 6 from J, leaving 7 bases between them. This CDR3 is 13 amino acids long. Germline V CDR1 and CDR2: ENHRY, SYGVKD. The CDR3 loop reads CAISESPGDTQYF. In DNA, the CDR3 is TGTGCCATCAGTGAGTCCCCGGGGGATACGCAGTATTTT.

This clonotype was counted a few times. This sequence joins TRBV6-1 and TRBJ1-4, with 7 bases that match TRBD1. The length of the CDR3 is 16 residues. V shed 2 bases, J shed 0 bases, and the junction held 3 bases outside the gene matches. CDR1 and CDR2 (germline): MNHNS, SASEGT. The CDR3 here is CASSERQGSTNEKLFF. The CDR3, as DNA: TGTGCCAGCAGTGAAAGACAGGGCTCAACTAATGAAAAACTGTTTTTT.

This clonotype appeared a few times. The rearrangement uses TRBV6-8 and TRBJ1-2; tentative D call: TRBD1 (5 bases). This CDR3 comprises 11 residues. The V gene's germline CDR1 is MNHGY and CDR2 SAAAGT. V was cut by 6 bases and J by 5 bases, with 7 bases left in between. The CDR3 DNA sequence: TGTGCCAGCAGCGACAGATATGGCTACACCTTC. Protein product: CASSDRYGYTF.

This clonotype showed up many times. The genes are TRBV4-1 and TRBJ1-1; the D is unclear. The CDR3 consists of 14 residues. Trimming left V 5 bases short and J 4 bases short, with 14 bases between. The germline gives CDR1 MGHRA, CDR2 YSYEKL. The CDR3 protein is CASSGPLKGTEAFF. The CDR3 nucleotides are TGCGCCAGCAGCGGGCCGCTAAAGGGCACTGAAGCTTTCTTT.

This chain connects TRBV28 to TRBJ1-5, with D hard to call. Germline values: CDR1 MDHEN, CDR2 SYDVKM. The length of the CDR3 is 13 residues. V shed 2 bases and J shed 9 bases, with 11 bases lying between them. The CDR3 reads CASSLPRLLPQHF. As DNA, the CDR3 is TGTGCCAGCAGTTTACCCAGACTTTTGCCCCAGCATTTT. The whole variable domain, filled in from reference TRBV28 and TRBJ1-5, reads DVKVTQSSRYLVKRTGEKVFLECVQDMDHENMFWYRQDPGLGLRLIYFSYDVKMKEKGDIPEGYSVSREKKERFSLILESASTNQTSMYLCASSLPRLLPQHFGDGTRLSIL.

The chain employs TRBV6-2 or TRBV6-3 and TRBJ2-4; D is uncertain. Germline CDR1 MNHEY, CDR2 SVGEGT. V was cut by 2 bases and J by 7 bases, with 12 bases left in between. The CDR3 length is 14 residues. The CDR3 sequence: CASSYGHLTNIQYF. As DNA, the CDR3 is TGTGCCAGCAGTTACGGGCATTTAACGAACATTCAGTACTTC.

This rearrangement joins TRBV12-3 or TRBV12-4 to TRBJ2-1; no definite D call. The V end lost 6 bases, the J end lost 4 bases, and 10 bases lay between the germline ends. The CDR3 length is 13 residues. CDR3 in amino acids: CASRSMGYNEQFF. CDR3 sequence (DNA): TGTGCCAGCAGATCGATGGGGTACAATGAGCAGTTCTTC.

This sequence joins TRBV6-2 or TRBV6-3 and TRBJ2-7; the match to TRBD2 covers 7 bases. After removal of 7 bases from V and 5 bases from J, the junction contained 11 bases not matched to a gene. Germline CDR1 and CDR2: MNHEY and SVGEGT. The CDR3 has 14 residues. The CDR3 is CASNTGTIVHEQYF. CDR3 DNA sequence: TGTGCCAGCAATACCGGGACTATAGTCCACGAGCAGTACTTC.

This clonotype was counted a few times. The rearrangement links TRBV12-3 or TRBV12-4 to TRBJ2-7; tentative D call: TRBD1 (6 bases). CDR3 length: 14 amino acids. The V end was cut by 6 bases, the J end by 0 bases, with 12 bases between. CDR3 sequence (DNA): TGTGCCAGCAGCAAGACAGGCGTCTCCTACGAGCAGTACTTC. Its translation: CASSKTGVSYEQYF.

The V and J genes are TRBV4-1 and TRBJ2-5; D perhaps matches TRBD2 (6 bases). Germline V CDR1 and CDR2: MGHRA, YSYEKL. The CDR3 is made up of 14 amino acids. The germline V and J ends were trimmed by 2 bases and 7 bases, with 14 bases remaining between them. CDR3 bases: TGCGCCAGCAGCCAACCAACCCAGGGAGGGACCCAGTACTTC. This codes for CASSQPTQGGTQYF.

The V call is TRBV6-2 or TRBV6-3, the J call TRBJ2-3; TRBD2 matches at 9 bases. Germline CDR1 is MNHEY and CDR2 is SVGEGT. V dropped 4 bases and J dropped 4; count of bases not matched to a gene: 9. This CDR3 has 16 amino acids. CDR3: CASSSRSGSLADTQYF. The CDR3, as DNA: TGTGCCAGCAGTTCCCGTAGCGGGAGTCTGGCAGATACGCAGTATTTT.